The rows below give T cell receptor beta chains drawn from one sample of a study of CD8 T cells in Susac syndrome. Via MiXCR, TCRdb re-called the immunoSEQ multiplex PCR reads, giving one row per CDR3 protein. The sample includes about 210,000 distinct CDR3 sequences, approximately 95% of them seen just once. What was sequenced was CD4+ T cells from PBMCs. These TCRs come from a human donor with multiple sclerosis. CDR3s include the opening cysteine and the closing phenylalanine or tryptophan. D genes are given only for firm matches. A clone size is listed for some rows: how often the clone was seen (once, few, many), or a class if it is expanded.

v_gene: TRBV2; d_gene: NA; j_gene: TRBJ1-5; abundance: NA; CDR3nt: TGTGCCAGCAGTGAATTAGCAGGAGGCAATCAGCCCCAGCATTTT; CDR3aa: CASSELAGGNQPQHF
v_gene: TRBV20-1; d_gene: NA; j_gene: TRBJ2-3; abundance: NA; CDR3nt: TGCAGTGCTAGGAAGGCTAGCACAGATACGCAGTATTTT; CDR3aa: CSARKASTDTQYF
v_gene: TRBV30; d_gene: NA; j_gene: TRBJ2-7; abundance: NA; CDR3nt: TGTGCCTGGAGACCCGACTCCTACGAGCAGTACTTC; CDR3aa: CAWRPDSYEQYF
v_gene: TRBV12-3/TRBV12-4; d_gene: NA; j_gene: TRBJ1-6; abundance: NA; CDR3nt: TGTGCCAGCAGTTTATACAGGGTGAATAATTCACCCCTCCACTTT; CDR3aa: CASSLYRVNNSPLHF
v_gene: TRBV29-1; d_gene: NA; j_gene: TRBJ2-5; abundance: NA; CDR3nt: TGCAGCGTTGAAGTAGGGGCAGCTCAAGAGACCCAGTACTTC; CDR3aa: CSVEVGAAQETQYF
v_gene: TRBV5-6; d_gene: NA; j_gene: TRBJ2-1; abundance: NA; CDR3nt: TGTGCCAGCAGCTTAGGACTGGGCTCCTACAATGAGCAGTTCTTC; CDR3aa: CASSLGLGSYNEQFF
v_gene: TRBV5-4; d_gene: TRBD1; j_gene: TRBJ2-7; abundance: NA; CDR3nt: TGTGCCAGCAGCGACGGACAGGGGTGGGACGAGCAGTACTTC; CDR3aa: CASSDGQGWDEQYF
v_gene: TRBV3-1; d_gene: TRBD1; j_gene: TRBJ2-5; abundance: NA; CDR3nt: TGTGCCAGCAGCCAAGTACAGGGGGAGACCCAGTACTTC; CDR3aa: CASSQVQGETQYF
v_gene: TRBV7-9; d_gene: NA; j_gene: TRBJ2-1; abundance: NA; CDR3nt: TGTGCCAGCAGCCTAGGTTCTAAGCGGGTCTACAATGAGCAGTTCTTC; CDR3aa: CASSLGSKRVYNEQFF
v_gene: TRBV19; d_gene: NA; j_gene: TRBJ2-1; abundance: NA; CDR3nt: TGTGCCACTGTAGACTACAATGAGCAGTTCTTC; CDR3aa: CATVDYNEQFF
v_gene: TRBV20-1; d_gene: NA; j_gene: TRBJ2-5; abundance: NA; CDR3nt: TGCAGTGCTAGAGACCCTCGCGGGGCCTTTCAAGAGACCCAGTACTTC; CDR3aa: CSARDPRGAFQETQYF
v_gene: TRBV14; d_gene: NA; j_gene: TRBJ1-1; abundance: NA; CDR3nt: TGTGCCAGCAGCTACTGGAGAGGCTCGGACACTGAAGCTTTCTTT; CDR3aa: CASSYWRGSDTEAFF
v_gene: TRBV30; d_gene: NA; j_gene: TRBJ2-5; abundance: NA; CDR3nt: TGTGCCTGGAGTAAAGACAGACAAGAGACCCAGTACTTC; CDR3aa: CAWSKDRQETQYF
v_gene: TRBV12-3/TRBV12-4; d_gene: NA; j_gene: TRBJ2-5; abundance: NA; CDR3nt: TGTGCCAGCAGTTTACGCCGAACCCAAGAGACCCAGTACTTC; CDR3aa: CASSLRRTQETQYF
v_gene: TRBV7-2; d_gene: TRBD2; j_gene: TRBJ2-5; abundance: few; CDR3nt: TGTGCCAGCAGCTACGGACTAGGGAGTAGGGAGACCCAGTACTTC; CDR3aa: CASSYGLGSRETQYF